This T cell receptor (beta chain) is drawn from a study of post-analysis software for immune sequencing data. Study details: Relapsing-remitting, secondary progressive and progressive-relapsing multiple sclerosis courses were included. Study-level points and caveats: The normalized Chao1 diversity of multiple sclerosis patients was significantly lower than that of controls.

This clonotype came up a few times. Its antigen is undetermined. Sequencing libraries made from TCR beta cDNA carried unique molecular identifiers. When about 0.9 to 10 million T cells were used, they gave 500,000 or so cDNA molecules. TCRdb reprocessed the PCR reads with MiXCR, giving one entry per CDR3 protein. The sample contains hundreds of thousands of distinct CDR3 sequences, around 27% of which appear only once. Source material: blood. The clonotype was recovered from a girl between 10 and 17 years old with multiple sclerosis.

This CDR3 is CASRDRMNTEAFF. In DNA form, the CDR3 reads TGTGCCAGCAGGGACAGAATGAACACTGAAGCTTTCTTT. This rearrangement joins TRBV6-1 to TRBJ1-1, with a tentative D call TRBD1 (6 bases). This CDR3 spans 13 amino acids. Trimming shortened V by 6 bases and J by 0 bases, and 8 bases separated the two germline ends. Germline V CDR1 and CDR2: MNHNS, SASEGT.